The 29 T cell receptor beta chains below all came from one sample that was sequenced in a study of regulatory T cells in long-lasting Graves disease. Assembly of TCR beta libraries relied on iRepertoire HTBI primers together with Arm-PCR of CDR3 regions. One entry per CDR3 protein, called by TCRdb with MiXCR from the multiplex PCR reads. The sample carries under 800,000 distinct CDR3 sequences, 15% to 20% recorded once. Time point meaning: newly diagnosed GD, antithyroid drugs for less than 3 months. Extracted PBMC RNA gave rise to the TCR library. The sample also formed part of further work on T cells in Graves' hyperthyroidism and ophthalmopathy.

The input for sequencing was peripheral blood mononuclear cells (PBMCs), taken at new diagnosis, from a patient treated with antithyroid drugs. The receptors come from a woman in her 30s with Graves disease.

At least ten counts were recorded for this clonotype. The CDR3: CASHTAGLNTEAFF. The DNA of the CDR3 is TGTGCCAGCCACACCGCAGGGTTGAACACTGAAGCTTTCTTT. V and J are TRBV28 and TRBJ1-1; maybe TRBD1 (5 bases). CDR1 MDHEN and CDR2 SYDVKM come from the germline V gene. V lost 8 bases and J 0 bases, leaving 13 bases between the germline ends. The CDR3 has 14 amino acids.

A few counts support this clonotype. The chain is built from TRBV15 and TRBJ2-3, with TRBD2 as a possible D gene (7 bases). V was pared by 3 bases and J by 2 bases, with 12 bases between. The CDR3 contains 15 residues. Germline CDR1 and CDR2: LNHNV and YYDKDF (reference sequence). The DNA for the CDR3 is TGTGCCACCAGCAGCAACAGGGACTACACAGATACGCAGTATTTT. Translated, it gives CATSSNRDYTDTQYF.

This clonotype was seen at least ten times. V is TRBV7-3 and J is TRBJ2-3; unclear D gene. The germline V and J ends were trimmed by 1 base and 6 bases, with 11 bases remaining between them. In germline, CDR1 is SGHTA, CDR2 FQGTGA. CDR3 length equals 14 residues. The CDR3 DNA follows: TGTGCCAGCAGCTTAAGGGCAGTGAGGGATACGCAGTATTTT. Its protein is CASSLRAVRDTQYF. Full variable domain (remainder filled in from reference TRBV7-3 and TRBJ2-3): GAGVSQTPSNKVTEKGKYVELRCDPISGHTALYWYRQSLGQGPEFLIYFQGTGAADDSGLPNDRFFAVRPEGSVSTLKIQRTERGDSAVYLCASSLRAVRDTQYFGPGTRLTVL.

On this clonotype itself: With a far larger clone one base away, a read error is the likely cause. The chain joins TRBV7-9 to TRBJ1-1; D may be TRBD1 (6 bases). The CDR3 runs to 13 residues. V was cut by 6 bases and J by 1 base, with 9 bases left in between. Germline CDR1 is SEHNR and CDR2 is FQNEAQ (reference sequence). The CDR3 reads CASRGAGNTEAFF. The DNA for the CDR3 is TGTGCCAGCAGGGGGGCAGGGAACACTGAAGCTTTCTTT.

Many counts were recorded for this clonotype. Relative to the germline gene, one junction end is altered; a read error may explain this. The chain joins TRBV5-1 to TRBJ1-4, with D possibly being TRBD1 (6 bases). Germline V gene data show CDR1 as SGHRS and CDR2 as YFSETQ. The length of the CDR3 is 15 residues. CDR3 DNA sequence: TGTGCCAGCAGTAGAACAGGGAGTACTAATGAAAAACTGTTTTTT. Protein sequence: CASSRTGSTNEKLFF.

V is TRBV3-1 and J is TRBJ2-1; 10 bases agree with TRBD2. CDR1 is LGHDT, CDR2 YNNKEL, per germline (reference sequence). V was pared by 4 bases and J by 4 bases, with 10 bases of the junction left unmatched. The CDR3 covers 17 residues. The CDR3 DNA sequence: TGTGCCAGCAGCCGGTATACCAGCGGGAGGGCATACAATGAGCAGTTCTTC. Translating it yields CASSRYTSGRAYNEQFF.

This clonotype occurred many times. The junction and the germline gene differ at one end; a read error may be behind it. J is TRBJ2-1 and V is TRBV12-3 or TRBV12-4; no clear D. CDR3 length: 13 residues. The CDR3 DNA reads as TGTGCCAGCAGCCCAGCCAAATACAATGAACAGTTCTTC. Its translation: CASSPAKYNEQFF.

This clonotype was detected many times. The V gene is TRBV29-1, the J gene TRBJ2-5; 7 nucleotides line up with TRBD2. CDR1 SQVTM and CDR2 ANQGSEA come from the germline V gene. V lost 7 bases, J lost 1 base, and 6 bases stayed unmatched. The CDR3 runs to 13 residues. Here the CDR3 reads CSAIPGGQETQYF. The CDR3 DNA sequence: TGCAGCGCCATCCCGGGGGGCCAAGAGACCCAGTACTTC.

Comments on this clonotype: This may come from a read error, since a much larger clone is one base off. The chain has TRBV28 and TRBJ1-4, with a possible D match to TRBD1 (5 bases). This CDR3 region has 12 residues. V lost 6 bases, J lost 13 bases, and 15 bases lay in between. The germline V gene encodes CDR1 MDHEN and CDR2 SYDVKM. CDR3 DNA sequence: TGTGCCAGCAGAACAGGAGCAGGAAGACTGTTTTTT. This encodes CASRTGAGRLFF.

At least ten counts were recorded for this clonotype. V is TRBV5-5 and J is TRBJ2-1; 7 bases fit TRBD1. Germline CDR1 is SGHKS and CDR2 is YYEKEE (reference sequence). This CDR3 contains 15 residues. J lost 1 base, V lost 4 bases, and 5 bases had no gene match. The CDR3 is CASSLRDRSYNEQFF. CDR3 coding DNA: TGTGCCAGCAGCCTTCGGGACAGATCCTACAATGAGCAGTTCTTC.

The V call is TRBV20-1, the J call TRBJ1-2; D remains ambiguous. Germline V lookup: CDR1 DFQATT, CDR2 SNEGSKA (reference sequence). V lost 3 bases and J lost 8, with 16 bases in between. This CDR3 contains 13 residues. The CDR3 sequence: CSASPRGVHGYTF. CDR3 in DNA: TGCAGTGCTAGCCCCCGGGGAGTTCACGGCTACACCTTC.

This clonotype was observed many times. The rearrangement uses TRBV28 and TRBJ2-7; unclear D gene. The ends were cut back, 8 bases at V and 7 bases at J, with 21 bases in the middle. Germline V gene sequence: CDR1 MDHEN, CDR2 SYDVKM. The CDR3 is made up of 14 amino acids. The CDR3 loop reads CASRPGGSKREQYF. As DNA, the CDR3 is TGTGCCAGCCGACCGGGCGGATCTAAGAGGGAGCAGTACTTC.

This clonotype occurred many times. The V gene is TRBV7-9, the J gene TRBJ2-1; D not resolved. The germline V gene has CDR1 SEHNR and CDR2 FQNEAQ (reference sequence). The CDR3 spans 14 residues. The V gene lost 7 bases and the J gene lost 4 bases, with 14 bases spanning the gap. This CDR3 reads CASTTGGSYNEQFF. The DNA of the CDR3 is TGTGCCAGCACCACTGGTGGCTCGTACAATGAGCAGTTCTTC.

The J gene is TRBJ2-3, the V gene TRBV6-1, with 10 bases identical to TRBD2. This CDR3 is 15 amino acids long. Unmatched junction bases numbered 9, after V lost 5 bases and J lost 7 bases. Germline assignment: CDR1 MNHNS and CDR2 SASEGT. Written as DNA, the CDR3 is TGTGCCAGCAGTAAGATAGCGGGAGGTGCAAATACGCAGTATTTT. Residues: CASSKIAGGANTQYF.

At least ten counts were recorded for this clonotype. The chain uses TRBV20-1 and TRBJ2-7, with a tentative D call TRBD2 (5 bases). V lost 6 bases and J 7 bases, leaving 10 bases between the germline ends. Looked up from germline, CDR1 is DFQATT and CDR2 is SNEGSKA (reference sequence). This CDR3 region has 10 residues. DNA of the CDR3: TGCAGTGCCAGTCGGGGAGAGCAGTACTTC. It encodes CSASRGEQYF.

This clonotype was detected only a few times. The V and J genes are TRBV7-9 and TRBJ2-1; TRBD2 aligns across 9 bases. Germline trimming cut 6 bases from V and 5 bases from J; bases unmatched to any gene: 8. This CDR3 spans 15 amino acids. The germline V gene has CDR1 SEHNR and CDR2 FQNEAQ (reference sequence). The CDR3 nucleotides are TGTGCCAGCAGTTTTAGCGGGAGAGGCGACAATGAGCAGTTCTTC. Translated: CASSFSGRGDNEQFF.

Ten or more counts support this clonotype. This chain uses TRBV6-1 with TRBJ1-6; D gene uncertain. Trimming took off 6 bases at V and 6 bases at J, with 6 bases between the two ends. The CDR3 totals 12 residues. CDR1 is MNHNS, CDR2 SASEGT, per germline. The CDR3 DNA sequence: TGTGCCAGCAGACGGGGTAATTCACCCCTCCACTTT. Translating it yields CASRRGNSPLHF.

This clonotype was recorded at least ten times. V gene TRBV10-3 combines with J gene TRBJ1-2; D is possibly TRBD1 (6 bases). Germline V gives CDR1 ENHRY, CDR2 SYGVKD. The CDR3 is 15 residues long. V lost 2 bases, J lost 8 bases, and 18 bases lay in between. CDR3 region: CAISEPREQGNGYTF. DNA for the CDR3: TGTGCCATCAGTGAGCCGCGGGAACAGGGAAACGGCTACACCTTC.

CDR3 DNA sequence: TGCAGTGAAATGCCAGGGGGTCCATACAATGAGCAGTTCTTC. Residues: CSEMPGGPYNEQFF. J is TRBJ2-1 and V is TRBV20-1, with 7 bases identical to TRBD1. The V gene end was trimmed by 7 bases and the J gene end by 4 bases; junction bases not matched to a gene: 10. Germline CDR1 DFQATT, CDR2 SNEGSKA (reference sequence). The CDR3 is 14 residues long.

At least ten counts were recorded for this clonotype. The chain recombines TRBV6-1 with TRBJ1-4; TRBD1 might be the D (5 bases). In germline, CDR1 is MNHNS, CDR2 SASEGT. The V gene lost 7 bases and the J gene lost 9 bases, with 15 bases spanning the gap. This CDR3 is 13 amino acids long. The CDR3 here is CASKLSGAKKLFF. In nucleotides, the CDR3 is TGTGCCAGCAAATTGTCCGGGGCGAAAAAACTGTTTTTT.

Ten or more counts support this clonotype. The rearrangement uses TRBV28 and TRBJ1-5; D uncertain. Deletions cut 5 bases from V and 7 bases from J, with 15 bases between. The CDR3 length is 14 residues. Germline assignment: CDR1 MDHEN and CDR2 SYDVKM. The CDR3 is CASSHRSGVQPQHF. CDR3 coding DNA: TGTGCCAGCAGTCACCGGTCTGGGGTGCAGCCCCAGCATTTT.

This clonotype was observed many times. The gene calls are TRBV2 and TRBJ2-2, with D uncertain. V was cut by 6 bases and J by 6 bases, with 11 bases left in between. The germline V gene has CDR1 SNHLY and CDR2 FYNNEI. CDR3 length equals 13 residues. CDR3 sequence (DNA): TGTGCCAGCAGCCTCAGTCTATCCGGGGAGCTGTTTTTT. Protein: CASSLSLSGELFF.

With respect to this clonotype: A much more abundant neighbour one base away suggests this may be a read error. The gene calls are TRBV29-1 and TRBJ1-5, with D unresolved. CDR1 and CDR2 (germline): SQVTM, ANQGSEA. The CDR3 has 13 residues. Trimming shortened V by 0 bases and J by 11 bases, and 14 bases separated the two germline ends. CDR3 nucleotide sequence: TGCAGCGTTGAAGATGGCCTAGATGAATCCCAGCATTTT. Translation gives CSVEDGLDESQHF.

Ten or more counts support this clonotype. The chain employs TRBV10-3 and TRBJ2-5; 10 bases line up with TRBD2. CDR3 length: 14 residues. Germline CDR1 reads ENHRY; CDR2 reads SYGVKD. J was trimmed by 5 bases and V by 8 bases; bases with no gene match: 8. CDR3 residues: CAISPSGRRETQYF. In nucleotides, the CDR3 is TGTGCCATCTCCCCTAGCGGGAGAAGGGAGACCCAGTACTTC.

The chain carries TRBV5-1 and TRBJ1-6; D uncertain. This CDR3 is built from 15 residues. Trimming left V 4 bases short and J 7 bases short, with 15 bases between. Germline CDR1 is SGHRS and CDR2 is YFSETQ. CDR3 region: CASSAYGEQNSPLHF. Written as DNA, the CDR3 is TGCGCCAGCAGCGCCTATGGAGAACAAAATTCACCCCTCCACTTT.

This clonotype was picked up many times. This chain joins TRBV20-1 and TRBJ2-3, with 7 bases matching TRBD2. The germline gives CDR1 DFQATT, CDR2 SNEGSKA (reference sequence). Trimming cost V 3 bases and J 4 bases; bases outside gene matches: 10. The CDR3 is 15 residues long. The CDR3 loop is CSASRGSGIADTQYF. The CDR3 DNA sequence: TGCAGTGCTAGCCGCGGGAGCGGTATTGCAGATACGCAGTATTTT.

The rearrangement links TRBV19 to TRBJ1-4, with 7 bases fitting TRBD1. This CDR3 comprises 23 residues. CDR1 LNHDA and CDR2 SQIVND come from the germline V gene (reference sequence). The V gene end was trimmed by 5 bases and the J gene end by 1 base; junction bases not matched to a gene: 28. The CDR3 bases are TGTGCCAGTAGTCCCACTCAAGGATTACGCCGGGAACAGGGGACCGAAACTAATGAAAAACTGTTTTTT. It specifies CASSPTQGLRREQGTETNEKLFF.

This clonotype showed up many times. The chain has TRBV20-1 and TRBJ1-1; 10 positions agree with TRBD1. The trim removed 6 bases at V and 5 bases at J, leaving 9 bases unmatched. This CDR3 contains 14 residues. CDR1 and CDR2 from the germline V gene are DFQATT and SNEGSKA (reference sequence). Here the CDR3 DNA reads TGCAGTGCACCAGACCGGGACAGGGGAACTGAAGCTTTCTTT. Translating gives CSAPDRDRGTEAFF.

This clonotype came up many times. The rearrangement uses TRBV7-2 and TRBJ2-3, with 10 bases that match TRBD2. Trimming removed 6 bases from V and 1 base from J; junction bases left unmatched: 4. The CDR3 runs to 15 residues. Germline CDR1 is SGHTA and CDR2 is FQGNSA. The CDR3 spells CASRAGGSGTDTQYF. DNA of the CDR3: TGTGCCAGCAGAGCGGGAGGGAGCGGCACAGATACGCAGTATTTT.